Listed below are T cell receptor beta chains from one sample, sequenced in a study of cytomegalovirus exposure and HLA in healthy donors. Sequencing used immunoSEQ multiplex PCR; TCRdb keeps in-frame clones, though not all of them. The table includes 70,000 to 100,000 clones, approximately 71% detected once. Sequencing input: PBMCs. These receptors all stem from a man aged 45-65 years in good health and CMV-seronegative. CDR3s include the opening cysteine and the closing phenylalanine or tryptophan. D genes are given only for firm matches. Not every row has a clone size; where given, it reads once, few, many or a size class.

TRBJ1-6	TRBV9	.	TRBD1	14	CASSALDRGSPLHF	TGTGCCAGCAGCGCCTTGGACAGGGGGAGCCCCCTCCACTTT
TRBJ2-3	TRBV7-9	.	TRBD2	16	CASSARTSGYTDTQYF	TGTGCCAGCAGCGCTCGGACTAGCGGTTACACAGATACGCAGTATTTT
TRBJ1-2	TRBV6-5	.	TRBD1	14	CASRDRDGDYGYTF	TGTGCCAGCAGAGACAGGGATGGTGACTATGGCTACACCTTC
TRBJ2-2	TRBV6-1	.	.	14	CASSVAPIHGELFF	TGTGCCAGCAGTGTGGCCCCCATCCACGGGGAGCTGTTTTTT
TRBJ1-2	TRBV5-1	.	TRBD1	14	CASSLAQGAEGYTF	TGCGCCAGCAGCTTGGCACAGGGGGCGGAGGGCTACACCTTC
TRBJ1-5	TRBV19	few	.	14	CASSPQRGYQPQHF	TGTGCCAGTAGTCCTCAGCGGGGTTATCAGCCCCAGCATTTT
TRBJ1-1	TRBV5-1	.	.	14	CASSTQVSNTEAFF	TGCGCCAGCAGCACACAGGTTTCCAACACTGAAGCTTTCTTT
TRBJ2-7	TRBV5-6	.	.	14	CASSLGVDSYEQYF	TGTGCCAGCAGCTTGGGTGTAGACTCCTACGAGCAGTACTTC
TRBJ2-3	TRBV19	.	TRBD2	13	CATRTSGRDTQYF	TGTGCCACCAGGACTAGCGGGAGGGATACGCAGTATTTT
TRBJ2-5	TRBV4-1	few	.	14	CASSQVDSPETQYF	TGCGCCAGCAGCCAAGTTGACAGCCCCGAGACCCAGTACTTC
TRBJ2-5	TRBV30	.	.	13	CAWSVPGWETQYF	TGTGCCTGGAGTGTACCTGGCTGGGAGACCCAGTACTTC
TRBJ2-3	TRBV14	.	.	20	CASSQNAGQRYHISTDTQYF	TGTGCCAGCAGCCAAAACGCGGGACAGCGTTACCATATTAGCACAGATACGCAGTATTTT
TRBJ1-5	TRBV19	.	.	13	CASGINSNQPQHF	TGTGCCAGTGGCATCAATAGCAATCAGCCCCAGCATTTT
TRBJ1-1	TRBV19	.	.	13	CASSQGDGTEAFF	TGTGCCAGTAGTCAGGGCGACGGAACTGAAGCTTTCTTT
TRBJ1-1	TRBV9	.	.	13	CASSSPQGTEAFF	TGTGCCAGCAGCTCCCCACAGGGAACTGAAGCTTTCTTT
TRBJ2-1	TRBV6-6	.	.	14	CASSANGEWDEQFF	TGTGCCAGCAGTGCCAATGGGGAGTGGGATGAGCAGTTCTTC
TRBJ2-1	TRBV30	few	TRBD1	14	CAWEGDRGSSEQFF	TGTGCCTGGGAGGGGGACAGGGGGTCGAGTGAGCAGTTCTTC
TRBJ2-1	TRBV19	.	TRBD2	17	CASSKRTSGGSYNEQFF	TGTGCCAGTAGCAAACGGACTAGCGGGGGCTCCTACAATGAGCAGTTCTTC
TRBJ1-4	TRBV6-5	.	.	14	CASSARTVNEKLFF	TGTGCCAGCAGTGCCCGGACAGTTAATGAAAAACTGTTTTTT
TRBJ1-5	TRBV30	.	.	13	CAWSVMGLGPQHF	TGTGCCTGGAGTGTTATGGGCTTGGGGCCCCAGCATTTT
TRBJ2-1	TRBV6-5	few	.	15	CASKDRDRLDDEQFF	TGTGCCAGCAAAGACAGGGACCGACTAGATGATGAGCAGTTCTTC
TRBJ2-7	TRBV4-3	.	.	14	CASSQDHSSYEQYF	TGCGCCAGCAGCCAAGATCACAGCTCCTACGAGCAGTACTTC
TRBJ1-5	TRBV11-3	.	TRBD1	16	CASSPRDRDCNQPQHF	TGTGCCAGCAGCCCTAGGGACAGGGATTGCAATCAGCCCCAGCATTTT
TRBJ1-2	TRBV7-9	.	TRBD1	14	CASSSRDRPYGYTF	TGTGCCAGCAGCTCCCGGGACAGGCCTTATGGCTACACCTTC
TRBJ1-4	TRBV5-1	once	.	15	CASSLGSGANEKLFF	TGCGCCAGCAGCTTGGGGTCCGGGGCTAATGAAAAACTGTTTTTT
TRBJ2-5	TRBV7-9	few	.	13	CASGGWMGETQYF	TGTGCCAGCGGGGGGTGGATGGGTGAGACCCAGTACTTC
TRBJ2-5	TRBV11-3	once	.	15	CASSLEGLGGETQYF	TGTGCCAGCAGCTTAGAAGGGCTAGGGGGAGAGACCCAGTACTTC
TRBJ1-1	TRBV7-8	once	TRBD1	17	CASSPRTPRKGATEAFF	TGTGCCAGCAGCCCTCGGACACCCAGGAAGGGGGCCACTGAAGCTTTCTTT
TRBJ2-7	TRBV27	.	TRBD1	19	CASSSLLIPRTGVSYEQYF	TGTGCCAGCAGTTCCTTACTAATCCCAAGGACAGGGGTCTCCTACGAGCAGTACTTC
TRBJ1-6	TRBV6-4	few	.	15	CASSQKGVYGSPLHF	TGTGCCAGCAGCCAAAAGGGAGTTTATGGATCACCCCTCCACTTT